This TCR beta chain was sequenced during a study of T cells after yellow fever vaccination. Study-level information: Researchers used SMART-Seq v4 Ultra Low Input to prepare fractions that had low cell numbers. Findings and limits, study-wide: CD4 and CD8 compartments shared a small share of clonotypes, likely from convergent recombination.

In the case of this clonotype: Antigen: not known.

This CDR3 is 14 amino acids long. V gave up 10 bases and J gave up 5 bases, with 18 bases separating them. Germline V gives CDR1 ENHRY, CDR2 SYGVKD. UMIs were added to TCR cDNA along with a universal primer site when it was made by 5'RACE template switching. MiXCR, applied by TCRdb to the 5' RACE reads, yields one record per CDR3 protein. The table records hundreds of thousands of distinct CDR3 sequences, around 8.1% of them present only once. The V gene is TRBV10-3, the J gene TRBJ2-1, with a tentative D call TRBD1 (6 bases). Here the sequenced sample was PBMCs, taken around 45 days after the first yellow fever vaccination. This receptor was taken from a man younger than 35 who received the YFV17D yellow fever vaccine. The CDR3 is CATQRTASNNEQFF. The DNA for the CDR3 is TGTGCCACTCAAAGGACAGCGTCCAACAATGAGCAGTTCTTC.